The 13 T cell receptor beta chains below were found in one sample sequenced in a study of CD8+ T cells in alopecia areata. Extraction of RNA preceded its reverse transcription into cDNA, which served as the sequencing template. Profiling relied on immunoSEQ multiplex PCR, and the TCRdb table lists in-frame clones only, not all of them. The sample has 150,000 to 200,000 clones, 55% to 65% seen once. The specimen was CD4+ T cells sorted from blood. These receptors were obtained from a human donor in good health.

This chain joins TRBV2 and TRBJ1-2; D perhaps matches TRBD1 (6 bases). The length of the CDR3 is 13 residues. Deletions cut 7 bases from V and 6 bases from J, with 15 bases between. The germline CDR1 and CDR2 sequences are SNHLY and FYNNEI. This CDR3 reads CASTFDRINGYTF. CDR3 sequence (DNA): TGTGCCAGCACTTTTGACAGGATTAATGGCTACACCTTC.

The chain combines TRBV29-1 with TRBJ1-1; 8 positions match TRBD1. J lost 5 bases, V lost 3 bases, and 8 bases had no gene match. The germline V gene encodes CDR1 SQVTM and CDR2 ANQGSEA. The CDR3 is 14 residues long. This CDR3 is CSVEDRARVTEAFF. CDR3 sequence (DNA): TGCAGCGTTGAGGACAGGGCAAGGGTGACTGAAGCTTTCTTT.

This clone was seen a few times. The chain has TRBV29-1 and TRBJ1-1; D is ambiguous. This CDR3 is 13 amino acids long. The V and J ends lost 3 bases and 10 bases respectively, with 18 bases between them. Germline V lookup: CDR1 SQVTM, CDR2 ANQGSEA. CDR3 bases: TGCAGCGTTGAGTGGAACGTGGATTTGGGAGCTTTCTTT. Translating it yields CSVEWNVDLGAFF.

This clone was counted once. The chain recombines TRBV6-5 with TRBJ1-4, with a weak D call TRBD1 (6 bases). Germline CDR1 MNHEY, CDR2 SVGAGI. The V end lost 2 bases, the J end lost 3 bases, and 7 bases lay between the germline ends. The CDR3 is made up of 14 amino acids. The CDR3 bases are TGTGCCAGCAGTTACGGACAGCCTAATGAAAAACTGTTTTTT. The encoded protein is CASSYGQPNEKLFF.

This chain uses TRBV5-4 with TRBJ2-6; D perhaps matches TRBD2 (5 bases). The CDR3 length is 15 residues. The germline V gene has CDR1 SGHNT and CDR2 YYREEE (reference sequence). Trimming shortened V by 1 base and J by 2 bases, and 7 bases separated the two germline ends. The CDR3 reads CASSLPGAGANVLTF. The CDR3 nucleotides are TGTGCCAGCAGCTTGCCCGGGGCTGGGGCCAACGTCCTGACTTTC.

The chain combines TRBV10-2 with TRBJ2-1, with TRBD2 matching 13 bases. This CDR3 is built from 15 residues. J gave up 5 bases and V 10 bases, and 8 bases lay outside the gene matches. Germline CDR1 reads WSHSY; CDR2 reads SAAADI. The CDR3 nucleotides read TGCGCCACTCTTCCCGGGACTAGCGGGAACAATGAGCAGTTCTTC. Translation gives CATLPGTSGNNEQFF.

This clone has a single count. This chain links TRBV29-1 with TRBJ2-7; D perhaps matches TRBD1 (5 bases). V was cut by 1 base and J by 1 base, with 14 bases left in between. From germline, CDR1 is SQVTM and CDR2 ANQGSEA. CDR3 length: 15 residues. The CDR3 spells CSVEAWTSTSYEQYF. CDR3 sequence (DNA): TGCAGCGTTGAAGCTTGGACATCCACTTCCTACGAGCAGTACTTC.

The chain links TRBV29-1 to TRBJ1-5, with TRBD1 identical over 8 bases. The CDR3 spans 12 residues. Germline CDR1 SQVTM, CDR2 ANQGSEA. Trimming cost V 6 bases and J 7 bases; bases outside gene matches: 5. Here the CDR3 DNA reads TGCAGCGTCGGACAGGGAAAACAGCCCCAGCATTTT. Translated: CSVGQGKQPQHF.

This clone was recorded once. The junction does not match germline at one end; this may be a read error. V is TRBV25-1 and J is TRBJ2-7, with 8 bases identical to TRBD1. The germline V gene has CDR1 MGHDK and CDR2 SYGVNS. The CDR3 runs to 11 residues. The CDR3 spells CASSAGTGSNF. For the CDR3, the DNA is TGTGCCAGCAGTGCCGGGACAGGATCGAACTTC.

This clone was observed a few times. The CDR3 coding sequence is TGCGCCAGCAGCCAAGAGGCAGATACGCAGTATTTT. Protein sequence: CASSQEADTQYF. V gene TRBV4-1 combines with J gene TRBJ2-3; D not resolved. This CDR3 spans 12 amino acids. Germline assignment: CDR1 MGHRA and CDR2 YSYEKL. The V gene lost 0 bases and the J gene lost 4 bases, with 2 bases spanning the gap.

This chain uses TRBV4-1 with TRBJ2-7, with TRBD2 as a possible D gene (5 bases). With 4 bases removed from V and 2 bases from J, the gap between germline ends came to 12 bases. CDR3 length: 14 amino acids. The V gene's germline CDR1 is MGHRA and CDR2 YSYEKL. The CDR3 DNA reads TGCGCCAGCAGCCCGCTTCTGGAGGCCTACGAGCAGTACTTC. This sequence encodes CASSPLLEAYEQYF.

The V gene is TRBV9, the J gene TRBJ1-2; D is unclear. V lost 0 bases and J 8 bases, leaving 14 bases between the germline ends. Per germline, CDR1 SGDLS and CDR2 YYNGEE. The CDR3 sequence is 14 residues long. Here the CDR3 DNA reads TGTGCCAGCAGCGTAGAGTTTCAACCGGGAGGCTACACCTTC. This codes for CASSVEFQPGGYTF.

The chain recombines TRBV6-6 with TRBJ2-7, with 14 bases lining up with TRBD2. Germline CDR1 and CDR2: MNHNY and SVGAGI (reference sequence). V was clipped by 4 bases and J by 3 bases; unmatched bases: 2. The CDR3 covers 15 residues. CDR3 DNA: TGTGCCAGCAGTTCGACTAGCGGGAGGGTCTACGAGCAGTACTTC. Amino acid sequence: CASSSTSGRVYEQYF.